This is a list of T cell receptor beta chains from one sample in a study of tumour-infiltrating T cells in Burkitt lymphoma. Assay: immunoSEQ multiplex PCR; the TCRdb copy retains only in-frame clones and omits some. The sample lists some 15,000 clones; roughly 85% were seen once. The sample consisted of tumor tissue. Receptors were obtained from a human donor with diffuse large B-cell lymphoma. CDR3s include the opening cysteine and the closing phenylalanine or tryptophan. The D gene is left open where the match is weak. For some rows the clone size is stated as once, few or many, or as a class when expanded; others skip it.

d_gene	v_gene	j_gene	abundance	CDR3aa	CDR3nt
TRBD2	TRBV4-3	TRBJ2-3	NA	CASSQDPTSGSNTQYF	TGCGCCAGCAGCCAAGATCCAACTAGCGGGAGTAATACGCAGTATTTT
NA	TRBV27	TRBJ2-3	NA	CASSWSGPTDTQYF	TGTGCCAGCAGTTGGAGTGGACCCACAGATACGCAGTATTTT
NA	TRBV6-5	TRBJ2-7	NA	CASSIKGAYEQYF	TGTGCCAGCAGCATCAAGGGCGCTTACGAGCAGTACTTC
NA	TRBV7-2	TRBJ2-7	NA	CASSSSQGRQYF	TGTGCCAGCAGCTCGAGTCAGGGAAGGCAGTACTTC
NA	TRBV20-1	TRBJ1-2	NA	CSPSETGGYTF	TGCAGTCCTAGCGAGACGGGTGGCTACACCTTC
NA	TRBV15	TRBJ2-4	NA	CATSRADYPAKNIQYF	TGTGCCACCAGCAGAGCGGACTATCCAGCCAAAAACATTCAGTACTTC
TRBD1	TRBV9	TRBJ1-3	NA	CASSVIAGGRGNTIYF	TGTGCCAGCAGCGTCATTGCAGGGGGACGTGGAAACACCATATATTTT
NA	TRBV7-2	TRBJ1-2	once	CASSLGAILWYGYTF	TGTGCCAGCAGCTTAGGTGCCATTCTGTGGTATGGCTACACCTTC
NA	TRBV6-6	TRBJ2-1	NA	CASSSFNEQFF	TGTGCCAGCAGTTCTTTCAATGAGCAGTTCTTC
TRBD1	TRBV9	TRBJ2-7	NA	CASSVDRGDEQYF	TGTGCCAGCAGCGTGGACAGGGGAGACGAGCAGTACTTC
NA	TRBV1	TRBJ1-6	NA	CTSSQTLTGRGRPYNSPLHF	TGCACCAGCAGCCAAACCCTTACAGGCAGGGGGCGCCCCTATAATTCACCCCTCCACTTT
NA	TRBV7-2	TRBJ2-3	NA	CASSLVPPRGGETDTQYF	TGTGCCAGCAGCTTAGTACCCCCGAGGGGCGGGGAAACAGATACGCAGTATTTT
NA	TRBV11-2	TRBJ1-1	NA	CASSLGQGGTEAFF	TGTGCCAGCAGCTTAGGCCAGGGAGGGACTGAAGCTTTCTTT
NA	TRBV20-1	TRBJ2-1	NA	CSASSRNEQFF	TGCAGTGCTAGTTCCAGGAATGAGCAGTTCTTC
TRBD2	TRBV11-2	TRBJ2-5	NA	CASSLEGLADQETQYF	TGTGCCAGCAGCTTAGAAGGCCTAGCGGATCAAGAGACCCAGTACTTC
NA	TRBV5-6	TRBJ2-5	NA	CASSLARGGPVETQYF	TGTGCCAGCAGCTTGGCAAGGGGGGGGCCCGTTGAGACCCAGTACTTC
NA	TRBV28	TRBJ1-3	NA	CASNRRKGRSGNTIYF	TGTGCCAGCAACCGACGAAAGGGCAGGTCTGGAAACACCATATATTTT
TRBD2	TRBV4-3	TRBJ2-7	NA	CASSQDPTSSYNEQYF	TGCGCCAGCAGCCAAGACCCGACTAGCTCTTACAACGAGCAGTACTTC
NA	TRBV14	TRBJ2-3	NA	CASSQTGEGDTQYF	TGTGCCAGCAGCCAAACGGGAGAGGGAGATACGCAGTATTTT
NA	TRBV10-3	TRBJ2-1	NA	CAITASGGRYNEQFF	TGTGCCATCACCGCGAGCGGAGGCCGATACAATGAGCAGTTCTTC
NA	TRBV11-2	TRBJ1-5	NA	CASSSAEVSNQPQHF	TGTGCCAGCAGCTCCGCGGAGGTTAGCAATCAGCCCCAGCATTTT
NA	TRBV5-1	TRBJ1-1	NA	CASSLGGENTEAFF	TGCGCCAGCAGCTTGGGGGGGGAGAACACTGAAGCTTTTTTT
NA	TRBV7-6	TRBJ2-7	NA	CASSLQGMWEQYF	TGTGCCAGCAGCTTACAGGGAATGTGGGAGCAGTACTTC
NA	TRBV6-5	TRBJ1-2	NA	CASRHGGGSYGYTF	TGTGCCAGCAGACATGGAGGCGGAAGCTATGGCTACACCTTC
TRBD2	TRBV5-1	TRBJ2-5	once	CASSLSGTSQETQYF	TGCGCCAGCAGTTTGTCCGGGACTAGCCAAGAGACCCAGTACTTC
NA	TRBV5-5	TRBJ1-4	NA	CASSWGDGSNEKLFF	TGTGCCAGCAGCTGGGGTGACGGATCTAATGAAAAACTGTTTTTT
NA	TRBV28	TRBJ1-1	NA	CASYGVLVSEAFF	TGTGCCAGTTATGGAGTTTTGGTATCTGAAGCTTTCTTT
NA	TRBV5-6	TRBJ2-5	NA	CASSPDLSQETQYF	TGTGCCAGCAGTCCCGATTTGTCTCAAGAGACCCAGTACTTC
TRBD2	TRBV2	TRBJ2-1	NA	CASSDWSSGGNEQFF	TGTGCCAGCAGTGATTGGTCTAGCGGGGGCAATGAGCAGTTCTTC
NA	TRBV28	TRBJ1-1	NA	CASSLLGTEAFF	TGTGCCAGCAGTTTACTAGGAACTGAAGCTTTCTTT
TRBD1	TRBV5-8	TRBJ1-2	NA	CASSLLTGGGGYTF	TGTGCCAGCAGCTTACTAACAGGGGGCGGGGGCTACACCTTC
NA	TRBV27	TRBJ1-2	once	CASSPRPAIPINYGYTF	TGTGCCAGCAGTCCGCGCCCAGCGATTCCCATCAACTATGGCTACACCTTC
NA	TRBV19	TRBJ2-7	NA	CASSMTGTPWGEQYF	TGTGCCAGTAGTATGACCGGGACTCCCTGGGGCGAGCAGTACTTC
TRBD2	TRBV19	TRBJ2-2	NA	CASLRWTSGSTGELFF	TGTGCCAGCCTTCGGTGGACTAGCGGGAGCACCGGGGAGCTGTTTTTT
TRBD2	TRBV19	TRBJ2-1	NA	CASSGGRSYNEQFF	TGTGCCAGTAGTGGCGGGAGGTCCTACAATGAGCAGTTCTTC
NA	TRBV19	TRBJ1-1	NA	CASSPSGERSTPEAFF	TGTGCCAGTAGTCCTTCCGGGGAGAGATCAACGCCCGAAGCTTTCTTT
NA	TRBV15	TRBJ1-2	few	CATSSQGMGGYTF	TGTGCCACCAGCAGTCAGGGGATGGGAGGCTACACCTTC
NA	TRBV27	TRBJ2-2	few	CASSLGDTGELFF	TGTGCCAGCAGTTTAGGGGACACCGGGGAGCTGTTTTTT
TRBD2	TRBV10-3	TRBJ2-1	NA	CAISESVTSGDNEQFF	TGTGCCATCAGTGAGTCGGTCACTAGCGGGGACAATGAGCAGTTCTTC
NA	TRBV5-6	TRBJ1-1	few	CASSRILLGGPNTEAFF	TGTGCCAGCAGCCGTATTCTCCTAGGGGGACCGAACACTGAAGCTTTCTTT
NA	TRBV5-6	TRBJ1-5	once	CASSPGVGNQPQHF	TGTGCCAGCAGCCCGGGAGTGGGCAATCAGCCCCAGCATTTT
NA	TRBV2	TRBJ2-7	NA	CASIRRSPAYEQYF	TGTGCCAGCATAAGACGGTCCCCGGCCTACGAGCAGTACTTC
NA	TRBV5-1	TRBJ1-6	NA	CASSPSLYNSPLHF	TGCGCCAGCAGCCCGAGCCTCTATAATTCACCCCTCCACTTT
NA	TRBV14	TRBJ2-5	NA	CASSHKIKQETQYF	TGTGCCAGCAGCCACAAGATTAAGCAAGAGACCCAGTACTTC
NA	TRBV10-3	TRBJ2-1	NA	CAISESNSHNEQFF	TGTGCCATCAGTGAGTCGAACAGTCACAATGAGCAGTTCTTC
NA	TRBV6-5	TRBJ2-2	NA	CASTRNTGELFF	TGTGCCAGCACCCGAAACACCGGGGAGCTGTTTTTT